These 10 T cell receptor beta chains were all obtained from the same sample, sequenced in a study of blood T cell repertoires in COVID-19. Only in-frame clones appear in the TCRdb table, and some are missing; sequencing was by immunoSEQ multiplex PCR. The sample includes some 220,000 clones, around four fifths seen only once; the top ten take 15% to 20%. The sample was peripheral blood. These receptor sequences come from an elderly woman with active or convalescent COVID-19.

This rearrangement joins TRBV3-1 (or the pseudogene TRBV3-2) to TRBJ2-1; TRBD1 aligns across 8 bases. The CDR3 runs 16 residues. V shed 0 bases and J 3 bases; nucleotides not matched to a gene: 4. Germline V lookup: CDR1 LGHDT, CDR2 YNNKEL (reference sequence). CDR3 sequence (DNA): TGTGCCAGCAGCCAAGATCCAGGGGGCCTCTACAATGAGCAGTTCTTC. This codes for CASSQDPGGLYNEQFF.

V and J are TRBV19 and TRBJ1-2; D is ambiguous. CDR3 length: 13 amino acids. Germline CDR1 and CDR2: LNHDA and SQIVND (reference sequence). V lost 7 bases to trimming and J lost 4 bases, with 13 bases between them. The CDR3 here is CASTAPGGYGYTF. CDR3 nucleotides: TGTGCCAGTACTGCTCCGGGAGGCTATGGCTACACCTTC.

The CDR3: CASSNDRGKNTGELFF. CDR3 nucleotide sequence: TGTGCCAGTAGTAACGACAGGGGGAAAAACACCGGGGAGCTGTTTTTT. The rearrangement joins TRBV19 to TRBJ2-2, with 9 bases aligning to TRBD1. From germline, CDR1 is LNHDA and CDR2 SQIVND (reference sequence). Germline trimming cut 4 bases from V and 2 bases from J; bases unmatched to any gene: 5. The CDR3 covers 16 residues.

The count of this clone is one. This CDR3 is CASSPQGVETDTQYF. As DNA, the CDR3 is TGCGCCAGCAGCCCGCAGGGTGTAGAGACAGATACGCAGTATTTT. The V and J genes are TRBV5-1 and TRBJ2-3, with D maybe TRBD1 (5 bases). V gave up 4 bases and J gave up 3 bases, with 15 bases separating them. CDR3 length equals 15 residues. Germline V lookup: CDR1 SGHRS, CDR2 YFSETQ. The full variable domain, in which reference TRBV5-1 and TRBJ2-3 provide the parts outside the CDR3, is KAGVTQTPRYLIKTRGQQVTLSCSPISGHRSVSWYQQTPGQGLQFLFEYFSETQRNKGNFPGRFSGRQFSNSRSEMNVSTLELGDSALYLCASSPQGVETDTQYFGPGTRLTVL.

This clone has a handful of counts. The chain has TRBV3-1 (or the pseudogene TRBV3-2) and TRBJ2-3; 14 bases are shared with TRBD2. The CDR3 runs 19 residues. V shed 1 base and J 3 bases; nucleotides not matched to a gene: 9. The germline gives CDR1 LGHDT, CDR2 YNNKEL (reference sequence). The CDR3 is CASSQAPPGLAGETDTQYF. The CDR3 coding sequence is TGTGCCAGCAGCCAAGCACCTCCGGGACTAGCGGGAGAAACAGATACGCAGTATTTT.

The chain has TRBV4-1 and TRBJ1-2; perhaps TRBD1 as D (5 bases). Trimming removed 0 bases from V and 0 bases from J, with 11 bases in between. The CDR3 spans 16 residues. CDR1 and CDR2 (germline): MGHRA, YSYEKL. Written as DNA, the CDR3 is TGCGCCAGCAGCCAAGATTGGGGGGGATCTAACTATGGCTACACCTTC. Translated: CASSQDWGGSNYGYTF.

The chain has TRBV7-2 and TRBJ2-7; the match to TRBD2 covers 12 bases. CDR1 is SGHTA and CDR2 is FQGNSA in the germline V gene. The CDR3 totals 15 residues. The junction had 4 bases not matched to a gene; V was cut back by 3 bases and J by 4 bases. The CDR3 DNA reads TGTGCCAGCAGCTTCCGACTAGCGGGGGAGTACGAGCAGTACTTC. As protein: CASSFRLAGEYEQYF.

This clone has only a few counts. J is TRBJ1-1 and V is TRBV5-6; D gene uncertain. This CDR3 region has 13 residues. Germline V gives CDR1 SGHDT, CDR2 YYEEEE. Trimming cost V 2 bases and J 7 bases, with 12 bases left between them. CDR3 DNA sequence: TGTGCCAGCAGCTTTTGGCGGCACTTTGAAGCTTTCTTT. Encoded protein: CASSFWRHFEAFF.

This chain uses TRBV6-2 or TRBV6-3 with TRBJ1-4; no firm D call. This CDR3 comprises 15 residues. V was trimmed by 0 bases and J by 8 bases, leaving 13 bases between them. Germline CDR1 MNHEY, CDR2 SVGEGT. The CDR3 loop is CASSYSSMQAEKLFF. CDR3 nucleotide sequence: TGTGCCAGCAGTTACTCTTCCATGCAAGCGGAAAAACTGTTTTTT.

The V gene is TRBV7-2, the J gene TRBJ1-3; D remains ambiguous. The V end was cut by 5 bases, the J end by 2 bases, with 13 bases between. This CDR3 spans 15 amino acids. Looked up from germline, CDR1 is SGHTA and CDR2 is FQGNSA. DNA of the CDR3: TGTGCCAGCAGCCACCGGGAGGGCCCTGGAAACACCATATATTTT. Residues: CASSHREGPGNTIYF.